Listed below are T cell receptor beta chains from one sample, sequenced in a study of identical twins. TCRdb passed the 5' RACE reads through MiXCR, listing each CDR3 protein once. The table has approximately 680,000 distinct CDR3 sequences, around 7.5% seen once. The same sample was also studied in work on yellow fever vaccine responses in identical twins.

Material for sequencing was PBMCs. These receptor sequences come from a woman aged 18-30 years in good health. Each CDR3 is given with its conserved first and last residue. The order of the fields is CDR3 protein, CDR3 DNA, J gene, D gene, clone size, V gene. A D gene is named only where the DNA matches it firmly. A clone size is listed for some rows: how often the clone was seen (once, few, many), or a class if it is expanded.

CASSMPGGRANVLTF TGTGCCAGTAGTATGCCCGGGGGCCGGGCCAACGTCCTGACTTTC TRBJ2-6 . few TRBV19
CSARDTGRGTETQYF TGCAGTGCTAGAGATACCGGAAGGGGGACAGAGACCCAGTACTTC TRBJ2-5 . few TRBV20-1
CASSSTQGIGSPLHF TGCGCCAGCAGCTCCACCCAGGGTATAGGATCACCCCTCCACTTT TRBJ1-6 . few TRBV5-1
CASSSDNSYTDTQYF TGTGCCAGCAGTTCCGACAATTCCTACACAGATACGCAGTATTTT TRBJ2-3 . . TRBV12-3/TRBV12-4
CAISESRGTGELFF TGTGCCATCAGTGAGAGTCGGGGAACCGGGGAGCTGTTTTTT TRBJ2-2 . many TRBV10-3
CSAPMFGRVGDEQYF TGCAGTGCCCCCATGTTTGGGCGGGTTGGGGACGAGCAGTACTTC TRBJ2-7 . . TRBV20-1
CASSPTSGNHNEQFF TGCGCCAGCAGCCCGACTAGCGGAAACCACAATGAGCAGTTCTTC TRBJ2-1 TRBD2 many TRBV5-1
CASRSHNEQFF TGTGCGAGCAGGTCCCACAATGAGCAGTTCTTC TRBJ2-1 . . TRBV28
CASSPEGLAGGFGDTQYF TGTGCCAGCAGCCCCGAGGGACTAGCGGGAGGATTCGGAGATACGCAGTATTTT TRBJ2-3 TRBD2 . TRBV14
CASSQDLGQAGEKLFF TGTGCCAGCAGCCAAGATCTCGGACAGGCCGGGGAAAAACTGTTTTTT TRBJ1-4 TRBD1 many TRBV3-1
CASSLTSGGPYNEQFF TGTGCCAGCAGCCTGACTAGCGGGGGCCCCTACAATGAGCAGTTCTTC TRBJ2-1 TRBD2 many TRBV6-4
CASSQTDRGDYNEQFF TGTGCCAGCAGCCAAACGGACAGGGGAGACTACAATGAGCAGTTCTTC TRBJ2-1 TRBD1 few TRBV4-2
CASSSGGRYNEQFF TGTGCCAGCAGTTCTGGTGGCAGATACAATGAGCAGTTCTTC TRBJ2-1 . many TRBV12-3/TRBV12-4
CATQDGGLSTDTQYF TGTGCCACCCAGGATGGCGGCCTTAGCACAGATACGCAGTATTTT TRBJ2-3 . . TRBV28
CASSLDRVGYTF TGCGCCAGCAGCTTGGACCGGGTAGGCTACACCTTC TRBJ1-2 . many TRBV5-1
CASSLWTEGPYGYTF TGTGCCAGCAGCCTTTGGACGGAAGGGCCTTATGGCTACACCTTC TRBJ1-2 . few TRBV9
CASSRKVVLERETQYF TGTGCCAGCAGCCGAAAAGTGGTACTGGAACGGGAGACCCAGTACTTC TRBJ2-5 . . TRBV7-9
CASSSLIAGDSYEQYF TGCGCCAGCAGCTCCCTGATCGCGGGCGATTCCTACGAGCAGTACTTC TRBJ2-7 . . TRBV5-1